The 32 T cell receptor beta chains reported below all come from one sample, sequenced in a study of T cells in Graves' hyperthyroidism and ophthalmopathy. Amplification yielded TCR beta CDR3 regions, with RNA transcripts as the source. When the TCR CDR3 underwent first-round RT-PCR, the HTBI primer set was used. Each CDR3 protein gets one entry after TCRdb re-called the multiplex PCR reads with MiXCR. The sample lists about 760,000 distinct CDR3 sequences; 30% to 40% were seen once. The material sequenced was blood. These receptors all come from a woman in her thirties or forties with Graves' hyperthyroidism.

The table lists this clonotype with a few counts. This sequence joins TRBV20-1 and TRBJ2-5; TRBD2 might be the D (6 bases). Germline CDR1 is DFQATT and CDR2 is SNEGSKA (reference sequence). This CDR3 comprises 16 residues. Deletions cut 3 bases from V and 4 bases from J, with 21 bases between. CDR3 DNA: TGCAGTGCTAGCTCCCGTGATACTAGCTTCTTAGAGACCCAGTACTTC. It specifies CSASSRDTSFLETQYF.

This clonotype was recorded at least ten times. The chain combines TRBV19 with TRBJ1-6; D not resolved. This CDR3 has 17 amino acids. Deletions cut 6 bases from V and 0 bases from J, with 15 bases between. Germline V lookup: CDR1 LNHDA, CDR2 SQIVND (reference sequence). The CDR3 here is CASRDRQLDSYNSPLHF. Written as DNA, the CDR3 is TGTGCCAGTAGGGACCGCCAACTCGACTCCTATAATTCACCCCTCCACTTT.

The rearrangement joins TRBV19 to TRBJ1-3; 7 nucleotides align to TRBD1. The germline gives CDR1 LNHDA, CDR2 SQIVND (reference sequence). CDR3 length equals 16 residues. J was trimmed by 0 bases and V by 5 bases; bases with no gene match: 7. DNA for the CDR3: TGTGCCAGTAGTTTTGCGACAGGGTCCTCTGGAAACACCATATATTTT. Residues: CASSFATGSSGNTIYF.

Concerning this clonotype itself: One base away lies a much larger clone, so this may be a sequencing read error. The chain recombines TRBV7-3 with TRBJ2-7; 7 nucleotides match TRBD1. This CDR3 has 14 amino acids. Germline CDR1 SGHTA, CDR2 FQGTGA. The CDR3 here is CTSSQGQIPYEQYF. The DNA for the CDR3 is TGTACCAGCAGCCAGGGACAGATCCCCTACGAGCAGTACTTC.

This clonotype appeared many times. The rearrangement joins TRBV24-1 to TRBJ1-2, with D perhaps TRBD1 (5 bases). Trimming stripped 2 bases from V and 8 bases from J, with 11 bases between. Germline CDR1 and CDR2: KGHDR and SFDVKD. The CDR3 has 13 residues. The CDR3 is CATSDSLWGGYTF. The CDR3 DNA sequence: TGTGCCACCAGTGATTCTTTATGGGGCGGCTACACCTTC.

The chain recombines TRBV2 with TRBJ2-2; perhaps TRBD1 as D (6 bases). The CDR3 contains 14 residues. Germline V CDR1 and CDR2: SNHLY, FYNNEI. V was trimmed by 6 bases and J by 8 bases, leaving 16 bases between them. CDR3 DNA sequence: TGTGCCAGCAGGATACAGGGCCCTTCGGGGGAGCTGTTTTTT. Amino acids: CASRIQGPSGELFF. Filled out from reference TRBV2 and TRBJ2-2, the complete variable domain reads EPEVTQTPSHQVTQMGQEVILRCVPISNHLYFYWYRQILGQKVEFLVSFYNNEISEKSEIFDDQFSVERPDGSNFTLKIRSTKLEDSAMYFCASRIQGPSGELFFGEGSRLTVL.

This clonotype came up a few times. The gene calls are TRBV20-1 and TRBJ2-7, with 8 bases fitting TRBD1. From germline, CDR1 is DFQATT and CDR2 SNEGSKA (reference sequence). The CDR3 length is 15 residues. The V and J ends lost 0 bases and 5 bases, in that order; junction bases with no gene match: 9. The CDR3 here is CSARDLSRGLNEQYF. CDR3 nucleotides: TGCAGTGCTAGAGATCTGTCCAGGGGGCTCAACGAGCAGTACTTC.

With regard to this clonotype: The junction and the germline gene differ at one end; a read error may be behind it. This rearrangement joins TRBV29-1 to TRBJ1-3; D not certain. Germline V gene data show CDR1 as SQVTM and CDR2 as ANQGSEA. The CDR3 totals 15 residues. The CDR3 region is CAWSVGGSSGDTIYF. In DNA form, the CDR3 reads TGTGCCTGGAGTGTAGGCGGAAGCTCTGGAGACACCATATATTTT. Full variable domain (outside the CDR3, taken from reference TRBV29-1 and TRBJ1-3): SAVISQKPSRDICQRGTSLTIQCQVDSQVTMMFWYRQQPGQSLTLIATANQGSEATYESGFVIDKFPISRPNLTFSTLTVSNMSPEDSSIYLCAWSVGGSSGDTIYFGEGSWLTVV.

This clonotype was seen more than once but under ten times. This rearrangement joins TRBV20-1 to TRBJ2-2, with 11 bases identical to TRBD2. With V trimmed by 1 base and J by 5 bases, 9 bases remained unmatched. Germline V gene sequence: CDR1 DFQATT, CDR2 SNEGSKA (reference sequence). This CDR3 is 17 amino acids long. The CDR3, as DNA: TGCAGTGCTAGAGTGCCCCCGACTAGCGGGGTAACCGGGGAGCTGTTTTTT. This codes for CSARVPPTSGVTGELFF.

The chain combines TRBV9 with TRBJ1-3; D is uncertain. In germline, CDR1 is SGDLS, CDR2 YYNGEE. The germline V and J ends were trimmed by 3 bases and 7 bases, with 14 bases remaining between them. This CDR3 is built from 14 residues. The chain's CDR3 is CASSAQFGGNTIYF. CDR3 DNA: TGTGCCAGCAGCGCACAATTCGGCGGGAACACCATATATTTT.

A word on this clonotype: With a much larger clone just one base away, this may be a read error. This chain connects TRBV7-9 to TRBJ1-3; unclear D gene. Germline V gives CDR1 SEHNR, CDR2 FQNEAQ (reference sequence). This CDR3 has 15 amino acids. The CDR3 region is CASSPWGSSGSTIYF. CDR3 DNA sequence: TGTGCCAGCAGCCCATGGGGAAGCTCTGGAAGCACCATATATTTT.

This clonotype has more than one count but fewer than ten. The gene calls are TRBV12-3 or TRBV12-4 and TRBJ1-2; D might be TRBD1 (6 bases). V was trimmed by 3 bases and J by 1 base, leaving 21 bases between them. The CDR3 contains 18 residues. Here the CDR3 DNA reads TGTGCCAGCAGTTTCCCCCCGGGGGCGGATTTCTATAACTATGGCTACACCTTC. As protein: CASSFPPGADFYNYGYTF.

This clonotype was recorded many times. The V call is TRBV7-9, the J call TRBJ2-5, with D perhaps matching TRBD2 (6 bases). Deletions cut 1 base from V and 4 bases from J, with 10 bases between. The CDR3 is 14 residues long. Germline lookup yields CDR1 SEHNR and CDR2 FQNEAQ (reference sequence). CDR3 in DNA: TGTGCCAGCAGCTTAGGTGAGGGAGGAGAGACCCAGTACTTC. This gives the protein CASSLGEGGETQYF.

This chain joins TRBV27 and TRBJ1-1; D is possibly TRBD1 (6 bases). V lost 5 bases and J lost 4, with 17 bases in between. CDR1 and CDR2 (germline): MNHEY, SMNVEV (reference sequence). The CDR3 length is 15 residues. Here the CDR3 reads CASSPNKGGSTEAFF. The DNA for the CDR3 is TGTGCCAGCAGTCCAAACAAGGGGGGGAGCACTGAAGCTTTCTTT.

This chain links TRBV29-1 with TRBJ1-4; D perhaps matches TRBD1 (5 bases). Trimming stripped 5 bases from V and 0 bases from J, with 10 bases between. Germline-derived CDR1 and CDR2 are SQVTM and ANQGSEA. The CDR3 is 14 residues long. The DNA of the CDR3 is TGCAGCGTTCAAAAACAGGCAACTAATGAAAAACTGTTTTTT. It encodes CSVQKQATNEKLFF.

This clonotype occurred many times. The V and J genes are TRBV5-1 and TRBJ2-5; D is perhaps TRBD1 (5 bases). The CDR3 loop spans 14 amino acids. V lost 5 bases and J 5 bases, leaving 16 bases between the germline ends. Germline CDR1 reads SGHRS; CDR2 reads YFSETQ. The CDR3 nucleotides read TGCGCCAGCAGGATTCGCAGGGTTGAGGAGACCCAGTACTTC. Translated: CASRIRRVEETQYF.

This clonotype was detected only a few times. The chain links TRBV5-6 to TRBJ1-2, with 8 bases fitting TRBD1. The V gene's germline CDR1 is SGHDT and CDR2 YYEEEE. The CDR3 totals 15 residues. V lost 2 bases to trimming and J lost 3 bases; unmatched junction nucleotides: 6. The CDR3 bases are TGTGCCAGCAGCTTCGGGACAGGAACATACTATGGCTACACCTTC. Protein sequence: CASSFGTGTYYGYTF.

This clonotype was recorded at least ten times. The rearrangement uses TRBV2 and TRBJ2-5; D ambiguous. Germline-derived CDR1 and CDR2 are SNHLY and FYNNEI. Trimming shortened V by 3 bases and J by 5 bases, and 13 bases separated the two germline ends. There are 14 residues in the CDR3. The CDR3 here is CASSESPARETQYF. In DNA, the CDR3 is TGTGCCAGCAGTGAGTCGCCAGCTCGGGAGACCCAGTACTTC.

The genes are TRBV5-5 and TRBJ2-6; no firm D call. The ends were cut back, 0 bases at V and 0 bases at J, with 7 bases in the middle. The CDR3 is 16 amino acids. Germline CDR1 SGHKS, CDR2 YYEKEE (reference sequence). This chain's CDR3 is CASSLVATSGANVLTF. The CDR3 DNA follows: TGTGCCAGCAGCTTGGTGGCGACCTCTGGGGCCAACGTCCTGACTTTC.

Worth noting for this clonotype: The conserved phenylalanine or tryptophan is not found at the CDR3 terminus, so this likely reflects a read error. The chain is built from TRBV12-3 or TRBV12-4 and TRBJ1-1, with D possibly matching TRBD1 (6 bases). The CDR3 length is 15 residues. Trimming shortened V by 5 bases and J by 9 bases, and 22 bases separated the two germline ends. Written as DNA, the CDR3 is TGTGCCAGCAGTCCCTTGACCCTAAAACAGGGCCAAGCTTTCCTT. Its translation: CASSPLTLKQGQAFL.

This clonotype was observed many times. At one boundary the junction diverges from the germline segment, which might be a read error. The genes are TRBV10-3 and TRBJ2-7; unclear D gene. Germline assignment: CDR1 ENHRY and CDR2 SYGVKD. The CDR3 consists of 13 residues. This CDR3 reads CAVSEDNSYEQYF. The CDR3 DNA sequence: TGTGCCGTCAGTGAAGACAACTCCTACGAGCAGTACTTC.

To note about this clonotype: One junction end disagrees with the germline gene, perhaps due to a read error. V usage is TRBV10-3 and J usage is TRBJ2-7, with D possibly matching TRBD1 (6 bases). CDR1 is ENHRY, CDR2 SYGVKD, per germline. This CDR3 comprises 15 residues. CDR3 coding DNA: TGTGCCAGCAGTTACTTAGTTGGACAGTACTACGAGCAGTACTTC. It encodes CASSYLVGQYYEQYF.

This clonotype was seen a few times. The chain combines TRBV20-1 with TRBJ2-3; either TRBD1 or TRBD2 may fit D (5 bases each). The CDR3 consists of 11 residues. The V gene lost 5 bases and the J gene lost 8 bases, with 11 bases spanning the gap. Germline CDR1 is DFQATT and CDR2 is SNEGSKA (reference sequence). CDR3 protein: CSAGTAGTQYF. Written as DNA, the CDR3 is TGCAGTGCTGGGACGGCGGGTACGCAGTATTTT.

Many counts were recorded for this clonotype. In DNA, the CDR3 is TGTGCCAGCAGTGGGACTACACAAGAGACCCAGTACTTC. Its protein is CASSGTTQETQYF. The V and J genes are TRBV2 and TRBJ2-5; perhaps TRBD2 as D (6 bases). CDR1 is SNHLY and CDR2 is FYNNEI in the germline V gene. V lost 4 bases and J lost 2, with 8 bases in between. CDR3 length: 13 residues.

Worth noting for this clonotype: A much more abundant neighbour one base away suggests this may be a read error. Here the CDR3 omits its conserved ending phenylalanine or tryptophan, so a read error is the likely source. The chain recombines TRBV6-5 with TRBJ1-6; a possible D gene is TRBD1 (5 bases). This CDR3 contains 14 residues. Germline values: CDR1 MNHEY, CDR2 SVGAGI. Trimming removed 5 bases from V and 13 bases from J, with 18 bases in between. The CDR3 protein is CASSQPGTDHPLHL. The DNA for the CDR3 is TGTGCCAGCAGTCAGCCCGGGACGGATCACCCCCTCCACCTT.

This clonotype was counted ten times or more. J is TRBJ1-1 and V is TRBV25-1, with D tentatively TRBD1 (6 bases). Germline V gene sequence: CDR1 MGHDK, CDR2 SYGVNS. The CDR3 has 14 amino acids. V gave up 3 bases and J gave up 7 bases, with 15 bases separating them. The CDR3 region has the DNA TGTGCCAGCAGTGATCTCGGACAGAGCCATGAAGCTTTCTTT. Protein sequence: CASSDLGQSHEAFF.

The sample holds many counts of this clonotype. The chain is built from TRBV10-3 and TRBJ1-5, with no clear D. Germline V gives CDR1 ENHRY, CDR2 SYGVKD. This CDR3 has 12 residues. V was pared by 5 bases and J by 3 bases, with 5 bases between. CDR3 region: CAISPHNQPQHF. CDR3 nucleotide sequence: TGTGCCATCAGTCCGCACAATCAGCCCCAGCATTTT.

This clonotype came up many times. The rearrangement uses TRBV6-5 and TRBJ1-1; TRBD1 aligns across 9 bases. Per germline, CDR1 MNHEY and CDR2 SVGAGI. This CDR3 is built from 12 residues. J lost 6 bases, V lost 6 bases, and 2 bases had no gene match. CDR3 residues: CASRQGAAEAFF. The CDR3 DNA reads as TGTGCCAGCAGACAGGGGGCCGCTGAAGCTTTCTTT.

This clonotype was seen ten or more times. The chain joins TRBV7-9 to TRBJ2-5; D is undetermined. This CDR3 contains 13 residues. The germline V and J ends were trimmed by 3 bases and 2 bases, with 7 bases remaining between them. Germline loops: CDR1 SEHNR, CDR2 FQNEAQ (reference sequence). The chain's CDR3 is CASSFVPQETQYF. The CDR3 DNA sequence: TGTGCCAGCAGCTTCGTGCCGCAAGAGACCCAGTACTTC. Complete variable domain (other parts from reference TRBV7-9 and TRBJ2-5): DTGVSQNPRHKITKRGQNVTFRCDPISEHNRLYWYRQTLGQGPEFLTYFQNEAQLEKSRLLSDRFSAERPKGSFSTLEIQRTEQGDSAMYLCASSFVPQETQYFGPGTRLLVL.

The CDR3 DNA is TGTGCCAGCAGCTCTCAAGGACAGGCGAATGAAAAACTGTTTTTT. Translated, it gives CASSSQGQANEKLFF. The gene calls are TRBV7-2 and TRBJ1-4; 7 positions match TRBD1. The CDR3 runs 15 residues. V lost 4 bases, J lost 5 bases, and 7 bases stayed unmatched. Germline lookup yields CDR1 SGHTA and CDR2 FQGNSA.

This clonotype was detected a few times. The rearrangement links TRBV4-1 to TRBJ1-2; no reliable D call. Trimming removed 1 base from V and 4 bases from J, with 13 bases in between. Germline V CDR1 and CDR2: MGHRA, YSYEKL. The CDR3 totals 15 residues. The CDR3 coding sequence is TGCGCCAGCAGCCAAGTTTTGGGAAACGCCTATGGCTACACCTTC. It codes for CASSQVLGNAYGYTF.

This clonotype was observed many times. The chain couples TRBV12-3 or TRBV12-4 to TRBJ1-2, with D perhaps TRBD1 (5 bases). This CDR3 has 11 amino acids. V was trimmed by 7 bases and J by 13 bases, leaving 16 bases between them. This CDR3 is CASKSGTVSTF. Here the CDR3 DNA reads TGTGCCAGCAAATCGGGGACGGTCAGCACCTTC.